The 9 T cell receptor beta chains below all came from one sample that was sequenced in a study of T cells in women clearing cervical HPV infection. Method: immunoSEQ multiplex PCR; TCRdb's copy keeps in-frame clones and lacks some. In all, the sample yields around 31,000 clones. Sequenced input: blood buffy coat. The receptors were gathered from a woman aged 18 to 75 with a cervical HPV16 infection that either progressed to CIN3+ or cleared (not recorded which).

The CDR3 bases that were read are TGTGCCAGCAGCCCAGCAGGGCCCTCCTACGAG. This gives the protein CASSPAGPSYE. The whole CDR3 reads CASSPAGPSYEQYF. This chain connects TRBV5-6 to TRBJ2-7, with D possibly being TRBD1 (5 bases). The CDR3 end falls 3 residues outside the read, so it is completed with the germline J gene. This CDR3 contains 14 residues. Germline CDR1 is SGHDT and CDR2 is YYEEEE. V lost 4 bases, J lost 0 bases, and 11 bases lay in between.

In regard to this clone: From the germline J gene comes the end of the CDR3, since the read stops 3 residues before it. The chain joins TRBV7-6 to TRBJ1-4; 12 nucleotides line up with TRBD1. J was trimmed by 8 bases and V by 5 bases; bases with no gene match: 12. Germline V gives CDR1 SGHVS, CDR2 FNYEAQ. The CDR3 totals 17 residues. CDR3 protein: CASSPGATGTGGEKLFF. The covered CDR3 bases are TGTGCCAGCAGCCCAGGGGCAACCGGGACAGGGGGCGAAAAA.

With respect to this clone: The read terminates 3 residues before the CDR3 end, so the remaining end is supplied by the germline J gene. The gene calls are TRBV19 and TRBJ1-2; 9 nucleotides agree with TRBD1. This CDR3 comprises 14 residues. Germline V gene lookup returns CDR1 LNHDA and CDR2 SQIVND (reference sequence). The V gene end was trimmed by 6 bases and the J gene end by 4 bases; junction bases not matched to a gene: 6. The CDR3 sequence is CASRATGGGYGYTF. The sequenced part of the CDR3 DNA is TGTGCCAGTAGGGCTACAGGGGGCGGCTATGGC.

In the case of this clone: The read terminates 3 residues ahead of where the CDR3 ends, so the germline J gene completes it. The V and J genes are TRBV7-9 and TRBJ1-2; 9 bases map to TRBD1. The V gene's germline CDR1 is SEHNR and CDR2 FQNEAQ (reference sequence). The CDR3 is 13 residues long. CDR3 sequence reads: CASSPGTGNDYTF. CDR3 bases read: TGTGCCAGCAGCCCCGGGACAGGGAACGAC. Filled out from reference TRBV7-9 and TRBJ1-2, the complete variable domain reads DTGVSQNPRHKITKRGQNVTFRCDPISEHNRLYWYRQTLGQGPEFLTYFQNEAQLEKSRLLSDRFSAERPKGSFSTLEIQRTEQGDSAMYLCASSPGTGNDYTFGSGTRLTVV.

On this clone itself: The CDR3 goes on 3 residues after the read ends, and that part is filled in from the germline J gene. This chain links TRBV6-1 with TRBJ2-2; tentatively, D is TRBD1 (6 bases). The CDR3 extends over 19 amino acids. The V gene's germline CDR1 is MNHNS and CDR2 SASEGT. This CDR3 reads CASSEAWDKFSSYNSPLFF. The covered CDR3 bases are TGTGCCAGCAGTGAAGCATGGGACAAGTTCAGCTCCTATAATTCACCG.

Regarding this clone: The CDR3 is cut off 3 residues early in the read; its end comes from the germline J gene. The rearrangement joins TRBV4-2 to TRBJ2-5, with a tentative D call TRBD2 (6 bases). Germline assignment: CDR1 LGHNA and CDR2 YNFKEQ. V gave up 1 base and J gave up 5 bases, with 11 bases separating them. The CDR3 is made up of 14 amino acids. The DNA read from the CDR3 is TGTGCCAGCAGCCAAGGCGGGGTGGGGGAGACC. Amino acids: CASSQGGVGET. The full-length CDR3 reads as CASSQGGVGETQYF.

Note on this clone: The CDR3 goes on 3 residues after the read ends, and that part is filled in from the germline J gene. This chain connects TRBV5-1 to TRBJ2-5; 10 nucleotides agree with TRBD1. Germline V gene lookup returns CDR1 SGHRS and CDR2 YFSETQ. J lost 4 bases, V lost 2 bases, and 5 bases had no gene match. This CDR3 is built from 15 residues. The sequenced CDR3 bases are TGCGCCAGCAGCTTAGACAGGGGGCCGGGAGAGACC. Translation gives CASSLDRGPGET. The entire CDR3 sequence reads CASSLDRGPGETQYF.

On this clone: Read data end 3 residues before the CDR3 end; the end is taken from the germline J gene. The gene calls are TRBV2 and TRBJ1-5; tentative D call: TRBD1 (5 bases). CDR3 size: 16 residues. Trimming left V 6 bases short and J 1 base short, with 16 bases between. The germline CDR1 and CDR2 sequences are SNHLY and FYNNEI. The CDR3: CASSQTVLSSNQPQHF. The sequenced CDR3 bases are TGTGCCAGCAGCCAGACAGTCCTTTCCAGCAATCAGCCC.

With regard to this clone: The read ends 3 residues shy of where the CDR3 ends; the end is completed using the germline J gene. The chain combines TRBV18 with TRBJ1-1; 9 bases line up with TRBD1. The CDR3 is 14 residues long. Germline V gene lookup returns CDR1 KGHSH and CDR2 LQKENI. The DNA read from the CDR3 is TGTGCCAGCTCACCCGGGACAGGGAGGGAGACA. Residues: CASSPGTGRET. The CDR3 reads in full as CASSPGTGRETAFF.